The subject of this entry is one T cell receptor (beta chain). This sample stems from a study of blood T cell repertoires in COVID-19. Produced via immunoSEQ multiplex PCR; TCRdb's table is partial and in-frame only. The sample lists some 150,000 clones, about four fifths occurring once. The germline V gene encodes CDR1 MNHEY and CDR2 SVGAGI. CDR3 length equals 14 residues. The junction had 6 bases not matched to a gene; V was cut back by 6 bases and J by 5 bases. The J gene is TRBJ1-3, the V gene TRBV6-5; 8 nucleotides align to TRBD1. This TCR was recovered from a man aged 35 to 55 who had recovered from COVID-19. Sequencing was performed on peripheral blood. CDR3 loop: CASRGQGRRNTIYF. CDR3 nucleotide sequence: TGTGCCAGCAGAGGACAGGGACGAAGAAACACCATATATTTT.